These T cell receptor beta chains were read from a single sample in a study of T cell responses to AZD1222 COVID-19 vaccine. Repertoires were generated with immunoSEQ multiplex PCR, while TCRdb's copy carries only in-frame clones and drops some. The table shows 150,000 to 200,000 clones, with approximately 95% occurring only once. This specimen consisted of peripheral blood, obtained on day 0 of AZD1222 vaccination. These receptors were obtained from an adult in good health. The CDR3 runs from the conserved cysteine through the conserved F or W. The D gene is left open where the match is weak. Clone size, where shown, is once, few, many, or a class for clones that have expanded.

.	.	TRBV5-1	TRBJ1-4	TGCGCCAGCAGCTCCCGGGGGACGCCTAATGAAAAACTGTTTTTT	CASSSRGTPNEKLFF
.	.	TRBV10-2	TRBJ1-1	TGCGCCAGCCAGCAGGTTTCCGGGAACACTGAAGCTTTCTTT	CASQQVSGNTEAFF
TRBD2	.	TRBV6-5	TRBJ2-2	TGTGCCAGCAGTTACTCGAACGGGGGGGCCGGGGAGCTGTTTTTT	CASSYSNGGAGELFF
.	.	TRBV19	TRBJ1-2	TGTGCCAGTAGTATGCCCGGGAGAGGGGACTATGGCTACACCTTC	CASSMPGRGDYGYTF
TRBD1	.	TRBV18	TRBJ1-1	TGTGCCAGCTCACCACCGGGAACCCGGGGACAGATATACACTGAAGCTTTCTTT	CASSPPGTRGQIYTEAFF
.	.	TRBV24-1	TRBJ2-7	TGTGCCACCGAGGGGAAGGAGCAGTACTTC	CATEGKEQYF
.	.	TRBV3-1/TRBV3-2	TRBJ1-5	TGTGCCAGCAGCCAAGATTTCAGTAGCAATCAGCCCCAGCATTTT	CASSQDFSSNQPQHF
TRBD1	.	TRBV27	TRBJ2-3	TGTGCCAGCAGTGCGACCGGGACAGCCGATACGCAGTATTTT	CASSATGTADTQYF
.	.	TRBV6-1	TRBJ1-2	TGTGCCAGCAGTGAAGTTGGGGAATATGGCTACACCTTC	CASSEVGEYGYTF
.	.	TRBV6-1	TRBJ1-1	TGTGCCAGCAGTGAGGACATTTTATGGACTTTCTTT	CASSEDILWTFF
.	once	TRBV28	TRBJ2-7	TGTGCCAGCAACGAGCCCGGGGGCTCCTACGAGCAGTACTTC	CASNEPGGSYEQYF
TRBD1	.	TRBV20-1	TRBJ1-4	TGCAGTGCCAGGGGGTACGAAAAACTGTTTTTT	CSARGYEKLFF
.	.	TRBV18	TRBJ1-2	TGTGCCAGCTCACTAGACCGGCGCAGGGATTTAGGGGGCTACACCTTC	CASSLDRRRDLGGYTF
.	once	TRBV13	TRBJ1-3	TGTGCCAGCAGCTCAAGGGACTCTGGAAACACCATATATTTT	CASSSRDSGNTIYF